This record looks at one TCR beta chain sequence and its context. Its antigen is unidentified. Sample-barcoded 5' priming and a J-beta primer mix drove a second PCR of roughly 7 to 11 cycles. A single record per CDR3 protein comes from TCRdb applying MiXCR to the 5' RACE reads. The repertoire holds roughly 1 million distinct CDR3 sequences, with 25% as singletons. The data stem from a study of blood T cells in healthy people across ages. Points from the study as a whole: Long-lived donors had more naive CD4+ cells and higher diversity than aged donors. Among T cells, TCR beta diversity per million cells dropped roughly linearly as age rose. Higher naive T cell percentage went strongly together with higher TCR beta diversity. Since the PBMCs were unsorted, naive and antigen-experienced cells could not be conclusively compared.

The CDR3 consists of 14 residues. V lost 1 base to trimming and J lost 4 bases, with 11 bases between them. Germline V gives CDR1 SGHTA, CDR2 FQGNSA. The same sample was also used in a study of T cells of mothers and their children.

Sequencing was performed on blood. The sequence derives from a girl aged 2-10 years in good health. The V gene is TRBV7-2, the J gene TRBJ2-7; D unclear. The CDR3 nucleotides are TGTGCCAGCAGCTTAGAAGATGTGAATTACGAGCAGTACTTC. This gives the protein CASSLEDVNYEQYF.